Shown below are 31 T cell receptor beta chains from a single sample sequenced in a study of blood T cells in healthy people across ages (dated by TCRdb to about 2015). Library prep was done by 5' RACE. Sequencing used an Illumina HiSeq 2500. The second PCR ran for roughly 6 to 11 cycles and used a J-beta primer mix along with a sample-barcoded 5' primer. TCRdb reworked the public reads: Q25 trimming with fastp, MiXCR clone assembly, productive beta chains retained. Entries are consolidated by CDR3 protein sequence, retaining the most common genes and DNA. In this sample the table shows some 1.5 million distinct CDR3 sequences, roughly 43% of which occur a single time. The ten largest clonotypes hold around 4% of the sample. The source material was blood. These receptors came from a woman younger than 35 in good health.

This clonotype was picked up one time. V and J are TRBV6-1 and TRBJ1-1, with D unresolved. V lost 11 bases, J lost 0 bases, and 13 bases lay in between. The CDR3 runs 13 residues. Germline V CDR1 and CDR2: MNHNS, SASEGT. The CDR3 reads CAGSRGMNTEAFF. The DNA of the CDR3 is TGTGCCGGCTCAAGAGGAATGAACACTGAAGCTTTCTTT.

For this clonotype: Its ends do not fully match the called genes, so a read error is possible. The V gene is TRBV20-1, the J gene TRBJ1-2; D is perhaps TRBD1 (5 bases). Germline lookup yields CDR1 DFQATT and CDR2 SNEGSKA (reference sequence). The CDR3 has 15 amino acids. The CDR3 DNA follows: TGCAGTACTAGGCCAGGGACCTTTCCGATTAGTGGCTACACCTTC. Translating gives CSTRPGTFPISGYTF.

There are a few counts of this clonotype. V gene TRBV12-3 or TRBV12-4 combines with J gene TRBJ1-1; D not resolved. This CDR3 has 16 residues. V lost 2 bases and J lost 0, with 13 bases in between. The CDR3 sequence: CASSLNGLALNTEAFF. The DNA of the CDR3 is TGTGCCAGCAGTTTAAATGGTCTGGCCTTGAACACTGAAGCTTTCTTT.

DNA of the CDR3: TGTGCCACCAGCAGAAAGGCCCCTCGGGGGTTAATAACTCCTCTAGCCAAAAACATTCAGTACTTC. Its translation is CATSRKAPRGLITPLAKNIQYF. This sequence joins TRBV15 and TRBJ2-4; possible D gene TRBD2, 6 bases. The V end was cut by 2 bases, the J end by 0 bases, with 29 bases between. This CDR3 spans 22 amino acids. Germline V gene data show CDR1 as LNHNV and CDR2 as YYDKDF (reference sequence).

The chain recombines TRBV28 with TRBJ2-4; 10 bases match TRBD2. Near its end, the DNA agrees better with TRBJ2-5, so the J call may be wrong. The CDR3 is 15 residues long. Germline V gene lookup returns CDR1 MDHEN and CDR2 SYDVKM. CDR3 bases: TGTGCCAGCAGTTGGACTAGCGGACTCCAAGAGACCCAGTACTTC. It translates to CASSWTSGLQETQYF.

The chain combines TRBV14 with TRBJ2-1; maybe TRBD2 (6 bases). The ends were cut back, 1 base at V and 15 bases at J, with 16 bases in the middle. Germline V CDR1 and CDR2: SGHDN, FVKESK. The CDR3 is made up of 13 amino acids. CDR3 loop: CASSQGPRRDLFF. CDR3 nucleotide sequence: TGTGCCAGCAGCCAAGGGCCGCGCAGGGACTTGTTCTTC.

A remark on this clonotype: The junction differs from germline at one of its ends, possibly a read error. The genes are TRBV20-1 and TRBJ1-2; weak D call: TRBD1 (6 bases). The CDR3 spans 14 residues. In germline, CDR1 is DFQATT, CDR2 SNEGSKA (reference sequence). CDR3 DNA sequence: TGCAGTACTAGAGATAGGGGGGGTGCCTATGGCTACACCTTC. It translates to CSTRDRGGAYGYTF.

The rearrangement joins TRBV20-1 to TRBJ2-1, with D hard to call. V was clipped by 0 bases and J by 10 bases, with 13 bases between them. The V gene's germline CDR1 is DFQATT and CDR2 SNEGSKA (reference sequence). The CDR3 has 13 residues. The CDR3 reads CSARDLSGLEQFF. CDR3 bases: TGCAGTGCTAGAGATCTATCGGGCCTAGAGCAGTTCTTC.

The rearrangement links TRBV9 to TRBJ2-5, with TRBD2 identical over 9 bases. With V trimmed by 4 bases and J by 5 bases, 9 bases remained unmatched. Germline V gene lookup returns CDR1 SGDLS and CDR2 YYNGEE. CDR3 length: 15 residues. Here the CDR3 DNA reads TGTGCCAGCAGCCCCCGACTAGCGGATAGGGAGACCCAGTACTTC. It is translated as CASSPRLADRETQYF. The full variable domain, completed using reference TRBV9 and TRBJ2-5, is DSGVTQTPKHLITATGQRVTLRCSPRSGDLSVYWYQQSLDQGLQFLIQYYNGEERAKGNILERFSAQQFPDLHSELNLSSLELGDSALYFCASSPRLADRETQYFGPGTRLLVL.

The chain recombines TRBV20-1 with TRBJ1-2, with TRBD1 as a possible D gene (5 bases). The ends were cut back, 5 bases at V and 8 bases at J, with 21 bases in the middle. Germline lookup yields CDR1 DFQATT and CDR2 SNEGSKA (reference sequence). This CDR3 is 14 amino acids long. In DNA form, the CDR3 reads TGCAGTGCTGCCCCTCGCGGGACCCATAGGGGCTACACCTTC. The encoded protein is CSAAPRGTHRGYTF.

The chain uses TRBV6-5 and TRBJ2-4; no reliable D call. V was cut by 6 bases and J by 0 bases, with 9 bases left in between. This CDR3 has 14 amino acids. The germline CDR1 and CDR2 sequences are MNHEY and SVGAGI. CDR3 region: CASRDALAKNIQYF. CDR3 nucleotides: TGTGCCAGCAGGGACGCCCTAGCCAAAAACATTCAGTACTTC.

Ten or more counts support this clonotype. The chain is built from TRBV7-2 and TRBJ2-4; no clear D. Germline V CDR1 and CDR2: SGHTA, FQGNSA. The CDR3 loop spans 13 amino acids. V gave up 3 bases and J gave up 4 bases, with 7 bases separating them. CDR3 region: CASSFTAKNIQYF. The CDR3 DNA is TGTGCCAGCAGCTTCACAGCTAAAAACATTCAGTACTTC.

This clonotype was seen more than once but under ten times. The chain carries TRBV6-5 and TRBJ2-4; 7 nucleotides agree with TRBD1. The CDR3 length is 16 residues. Trimming at V came to 2 bases and at J to 0 bases, leaving 4 bases not matched to a gene. Germline loops: CDR1 MNHEY, CDR2 SVGAGI. The DNA for the CDR3 is TGTGCCAGCAGTTACCGGGACAGCATAGCCAAAAACATTCAGTACTTC. Translation gives CASSYRDSIAKNIQYF.

This clonotype was seen a few times. Mismatch with germline at one junction end may stem from a read error. The chain joins TRBV7-7 to TRBJ2-2; no reliable D call. Germline CDR1 SSHAT, CDR2 FNYEAQ (reference sequence). The CDR3 contains 14 residues. The CDR3 region has the DNA TGTGCTAGCAGCTTACAACATAACACCGGGGAGCTGTTTTTT. Protein product: CASSLQHNTGELFF. The full variable domain, completed using reference TRBV7-7 and TRBJ2-2, is GAGVSQSPRYKVTKRGQDVTLRCDPISSHATLYWYQQALGQGPEFLTYFNYEAQPDKSGLPSDRFSAERPEGSISTLTIQRTEQRDSAMYRCASSLQHNTGELFFGEGSRLTVL.

The chain uses TRBV15 and TRBJ1-5; D is possibly TRBD1 (6 bases). The V and J ends lost 0 bases and 8 bases respectively, with 14 bases between them. The germline V gene has CDR1 LNHNV and CDR2 YYDKDF (reference sequence). This CDR3 comprises 15 residues. CDR3 protein: CATSRDRTGFEPQHF. Written as DNA, the CDR3 is TGTGCCACCAGCAGAGATAGAACAGGGTTTGAGCCCCAGCATTTT.

The rearrangement joins TRBV12-1 to TRBJ2-5. TRBV12-1 is a pseudogene. The CDR3 totals 14 residues. Here the CDR3 DNA reads TGTGCCAGCAGCTTTGGAGGTCTCTCAAGGACCCAGTACTTC. It translates to CASSFGGLSRTQYF.

This chain joins TRBV20-1 and TRBJ2-1; 9 positions agree with TRBD2. This CDR3 region has 14 residues. The V gene's germline CDR1 is DFQATT and CDR2 SNEGSKA (reference sequence). Trimming took 5 bases from V and 5 from J; bases not matched to a gene: 7. CDR3 sequence (DNA): TGCAGTGCTTCCCTAGCGGGGTATAACAATGAGCAGTTCTTC. It translates to CSASLAGYNNEQFF.

As concerns this clonotype: This may come from a read error, since a much larger clone is one base off. The chain has TRBV12-3 or TRBV12-4 and TRBJ2-1; perhaps TRBD1 as D (6 bases). The CDR3 sequence is 16 residues long. The CDR3 region is CVSSLEKGVRYNEQFF. The CDR3 DNA follows: TGTGTCAGCAGTTTAGAGAAGGGGGTGAGGTACAATGAGCAGTTCTTC.

This clonotype turned up a few times. The V gene is TRBV6-2 or TRBV6-3, the J gene TRBJ2-1; no firm D call. Per the germline V gene, CDR1 is MNHEY and CDR2 is SVGEGT. The ends were cut back, 7 bases at V and 8 bases at J, with 15 bases in the middle. The CDR3 spans 13 residues. CDR3 DNA sequence: TGTGCCAGCACGAAGACCAGGATCCATGAGCAGTTCTTC. Amino acid sequence: CASTKTRIHEQFF.

The chain couples TRBV20-1 to TRBJ1-1, with D perhaps matching TRBD1 (6 bases). V gave up 8 bases and J gave up 4 bases, with 14 bases separating them. This CDR3 has 12 residues. CDR1 and CDR2 from the germline V gene are DFQATT and SNEGSKA (reference sequence). This CDR3 is CSPDRLVTEAFF. CDR3 coding DNA: TGCAGTCCCGACAGGCTGGTCACTGAAGCTTTCTTT.

This clonotype was observed a few times. The V gene is TRBV7-8, the J gene TRBJ2-1, with 7 bases lining up with TRBD2. Germline V gives CDR1 SGHVS, CDR2 FQNEAQ. V lost 5 bases and J lost 8; bases outside the gene matches: 15. The CDR3 length is 16 residues. Written as DNA, the CDR3 is TGTGCCAGCAGCGCAGCGGGGCTAATCAGAGGGGATGAGCAGTTCTTC. It yields the protein CASSAAGLIRGDEQFF.

The chain recombines TRBV9 with TRBJ1-1, with D possibly matching TRBD1 (5 bases). Trimming cost V 2 bases and J 6 bases, with 11 bases left between them. The CDR3 spans 13 residues. In germline, CDR1 is SGDLS, CDR2 YYNGEE. This CDR3 is CASSVGGNSEAFF. The CDR3 nucleotides are TGTGCCAGCAGCGTGGGGGGTAATTCTGAAGCTTTCTTT.

This clonotype was detected a few times. The chain recombines TRBV4-3 with TRBJ1-2; D might be TRBD1 (6 bases). Deletions cut 3 bases from V and 3 bases from J, with 17 bases between. Germline V gene lookup returns CDR1 LGHNA and CDR2 YSLEER. The CDR3 consists of 16 residues. As DNA, the CDR3 is TGCGCCAGCAGCCAGGGTGCGGGAAGGGGGGACTATGGCTACACCTTC. Translating gives CASSQGAGRGDYGYTF.

This clonotype was detected only a few times. V usage is TRBV28 and J usage is TRBJ1-5, with 7 bases aligning to TRBD1. This CDR3 is built from 16 residues. Per germline, CDR1 MDHEN and CDR2 SYDVKM. The trim removed 4 bases at V and 5 bases at J, leaving 11 bases unmatched. The CDR3 is CASSSIGTVRDQPQHF. CDR3 nucleotides: TGTGCCAGCAGTTCTATTGGGACAGTGAGGGATCAGCCCCAGCATTTT. Filled out from reference TRBV28 and TRBJ1-5, the complete variable domain reads DVKVTQSSRYLVKRTGEKVFLECVQDMDHENMFWYRQDPGLGLRLIYFSYDVKMKEKGDIPEGYSVSREKKERFSLILESASTNQTSMYLCASSSIGTVRDQPQHFGDGTRLSIL.

This chain uses TRBV12-3 or TRBV12-4 with TRBJ2-7, with D hard to call. CDR3 length: 13 amino acids. V lost 5 bases to trimming and J lost 3 bases, with 11 bases between them. The CDR3 is CASSPQTGYEQYF. The CDR3 DNA is TGTGCCAGCAGTCCCCAGACTGGCTACGAGCAGTACTTC.

The V and J genes are TRBV7-2 and TRBJ1-1; D remains unclear. Germline V gene sequence: CDR1 SGHTA, CDR2 FQGNSA. This CDR3 has 15 amino acids. Trimming took off 5 bases at V and 1 base at J, with 14 bases between the two ends. The CDR3 sequence: CASSGNNLGNTEAFF. The CDR3 region has the DNA TGTGCCAGCAGCGGAAATAACCTCGGGAACACTGAAGCTTTCTTT.

The rearrangement uses TRBV25-1 and TRBJ1-4; 7 nucleotides agree with TRBD1. Germline values: CDR1 MGHDK, CDR2 SYGVNS. The CDR3 is 12 amino acids. The V segment lost 7 bases and the J segment 6 bases; nucleotides outside the gene matches: 2. Written as DNA, the CDR3 is TGTGCCAGCAACAGGGGAGATGAAAAACTGTTTTTT. It codes for CASNRGDEKLFF.

Many counts were recorded for this clonotype. J is TRBJ1-1 and V is TRBV12-3 or TRBV12-4; D possibly corresponds to TRBD1 (6 bases). The V gene lost 5 bases and the J gene lost 8 bases, with 12 bases spanning the gap. This CDR3 comprises 12 residues. CDR3 nucleotides: TGTGCCAGCAGTCCCGGGACATGGGAAGCTTTCTTT. Amino acids: CASSPGTWEAFF.

This clonotype has more than one count but fewer than ten. This sequence joins TRBV25-1 and TRBJ1-4; no clear D gene. Germline assignment: CDR1 MGHDK and CDR2 SYGVNS. This CDR3 contains 12 residues. The ends were cut back, 2 bases at V and 14 bases at J, with 12 bases in the middle. CDR3 DNA sequence: TGTGCCAGCAGTGAACTCCTGGGAGGTCTGTTTTTT. Protein: CASSELLGGLFF. The full variable domain, in which reference TRBV25-1 and TRBJ1-4 provide the parts outside the CDR3, is EADIYQTPRYLVIGTGKKITLECSQTMGHDKMYWYQQDPGMELHLIHYSYGVNSTEKGDLSSESTVSRIRTEHFPLTLESARPSHTSQYLCASSELLGGLFFGSGTQLSVL.

The J gene is TRBJ2-1, the V gene TRBV6-2 or TRBV6-3, with TRBD1 matching 7 bases. Per germline, CDR1 MNHEY and CDR2 SVGEGT. The CDR3 spans 15 residues. V trimming: 6 bases; J trimming: 6 bases; junction bases outside the gene matches: 11. The CDR3 region is CASRPTGKRFNEQFF. The CDR3 bases are TGTGCCAGCAGACCGACAGGGAAGAGATTCAATGAGCAGTTCTTC.

Regarding this clonotype: This may be a read error, as it is one base from a much larger clone. The V call is TRBV12-3 or TRBV12-4, the J call TRBJ2-3; the D gene is possibly TRBD2 (6 bases). This CDR3 has 14 amino acids. Trimming took off 4 bases at V and 4 bases at J, with 12 bases between the two ends. The chain's CDR3 is CASSSAGFSDTQYF. Here the CDR3 DNA reads TGTGCCAGCAGTTCGGCGGGATTTTCAGATACGCAGTATTTT.